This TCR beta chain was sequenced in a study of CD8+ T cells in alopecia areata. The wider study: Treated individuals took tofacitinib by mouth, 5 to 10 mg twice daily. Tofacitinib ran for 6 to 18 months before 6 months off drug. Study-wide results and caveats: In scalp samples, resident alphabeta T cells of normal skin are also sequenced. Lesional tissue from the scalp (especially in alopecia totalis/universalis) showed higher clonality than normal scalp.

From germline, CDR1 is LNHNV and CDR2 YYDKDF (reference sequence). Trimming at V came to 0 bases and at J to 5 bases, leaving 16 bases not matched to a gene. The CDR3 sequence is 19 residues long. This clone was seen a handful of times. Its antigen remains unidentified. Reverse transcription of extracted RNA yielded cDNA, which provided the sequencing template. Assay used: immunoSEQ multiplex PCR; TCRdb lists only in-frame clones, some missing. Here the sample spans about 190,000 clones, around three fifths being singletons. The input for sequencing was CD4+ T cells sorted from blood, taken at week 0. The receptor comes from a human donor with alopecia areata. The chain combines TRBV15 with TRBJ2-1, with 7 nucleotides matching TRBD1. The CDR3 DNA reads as TGTGCCACCAGCAGAGACCTTATTTCCGGGACAGTGAGCCACAATGAGCAGTTCTTC. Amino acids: CATSRDLISGTVSHNEQFF.